The 7 T cell receptor beta chains reported below all come from one sample, sequenced in a study of CD4 and CD8 cells across lung adenocarcinoma regions. TCRdb re-derived calls from the PCR reads in MiXCR, one entry per CDR3 protein. The sample holds some 16,000 distinct CDR3 sequences, roughly 50% seen once. The specimen was CD8+ T cells from the center of a lung tumor. The receptors derive from a female donor with lung adenocarcinoma. The CD4 and CD8 labels of this study may be unreliable.

At least ten counts were recorded for this clonotype. The chain joins TRBV20-1 to TRBJ2-1; D ambiguous. The J call may be in error: the DNA end matches TRBJ2-7 better. CDR1 is DFQATT and CDR2 is SNEGSKA in the germline V gene (reference sequence). This CDR3 contains 13 residues. The CDR3 region has the DNA TGCAGTGCTAGCGGGCCCCGATCCTACGAGCAGTACTTC. Translated, it gives CSASGPRSYEQYF.

By sample fraction, this clonotype is medium-sized. The genes are TRBV27 and TRBJ1-6; D call uncertain. The length of the CDR3 is 15 residues. Germline loops: CDR1 MNHEY, CDR2 SMNVEV (reference sequence). V was clipped by 2 bases and J by 8 bases, with 13 bases between them. In DNA, the CDR3 is TGTGCCAGCAGTTTAGGTCCATTGGGCCATTCACCCCTCCACTTT. Translating gives CASSLGPLGHSPLHF.

This clonotype was recorded many times. The chain joins TRBV3-1 to TRBJ2-5, with D maybe TRBD1 (5 bases). The J call is in doubt because the DNA end fits TRBJ2-7 better. This CDR3 contains 12 residues. The germline CDR1 and CDR2 sequences are LGHDT and YNNKEL (reference sequence). The CDR3 sequence is CASSQDQGEQYF. CDR3 DNA: TGTGCCAGCAGCCAAGATCAGGGCGAGCAGTACTTC.

This clonotype appeared once. One end of the junction varies from germline; a read error may be responsible. This chain joins TRBV7-6 and TRBJ2-4; D might be TRBD1 or TRBD2, each matching 5 bases. The CDR3 is 14 residues long. The germline V gene encodes CDR1 SGHVS and CDR2 FNYEAQ. The CDR3 nucleotides are TGCCGCGGCTCGGGGCTGGGAAGCAAAAACACTCAGTACTTC. It yields the protein CRGSGLGSKNTQYF.

In this sample, this clonotype turned up a few times. As DNA, the CDR3 is TGTGCCAGTTGCTGCCCAAGCGGGACCCAAGAGACCCAGTACTTC. This codes for CASCCPSGTQETQYF. The rearrangement joins TRBV11-3 to TRBJ2-5, with 7 bases lining up with TRBD2. Germline V gives CDR1 SGHNT, CDR2 YENEEA. The CDR3 has 15 amino acids. The V and J ends lost 9 bases and 1 base, in that order; junction bases with no gene match: 11.

The chain has TRBV6-5 and TRBJ2-1, with 8 bases aligning to TRBD1. The end of the DNA is better explained by TRBJ2-7, so the J call may be wrong. The CDR3 has 14 residues. Germline CDR1 is MNHEY and CDR2 is SVGAGI. CDR3 in amino acids: CASSYPGGGYEQYF. The CDR3 DNA follows: TGTGCCAGCAGTTACCCAGGGGGCGGCTACGAGCAGTACTTC.

At least ten counts were recorded for this clonotype. The gene calls are TRBV9 and TRBJ2-5, with a weak D call TRBD1 (5 bases). This CDR3 contains 13 residues. Trimming took off 1 base at V and 4 bases at J, with 8 bases between the two ends. The germline gives CDR1 SGDLS, CDR2 YYNGEE. This CDR3 reads CASSVWQGETQYF. The CDR3 region has the DNA TGTGCCAGCAGCGTATGGCAGGGAGAGACCCAGTACTTC.